This passage covers 10 T cell receptor beta chains from one sample sequenced in a study of blood T cell repertoires in COVID-19. Some clones are missing from TCRdb's copy, which holds only in-frame ones; the method was immunoSEQ multiplex PCR. The table shows around 130,000 clones, with around 82% occurring only once. The material sequenced was peripheral blood. The receptors derive from a human donor in a cohort sampled during active COVID-19.

This clone turned up a few times. This chain links TRBV5-6 with TRBJ2-7; the match to TRBD1 covers 9 bases. With V trimmed by 4 bases and J by 4 bases, 6 bases remained unmatched. Germline V gene data show CDR1 as SGHDT and CDR2 as YYEEEE. The CDR3 spans 14 residues. This CDR3 is CASSPGTGSYEQYF. In DNA form, the CDR3 reads TGTGCCAGCAGCCCGGGGACAGGGTCATACGAGCAGTACTTC.

The gene calls are TRBV7-2 and TRBJ2-2; the D gene is possibly TRBD1 (6 bases). This CDR3 spans 14 amino acids. Looked up from germline, CDR1 is SGHTA and CDR2 is FQGNSA. V lost 3 bases and J 6 bases, leaving 11 bases between the germline ends. This chain's CDR3 is CASSLYRDAGELFF. The CDR3 nucleotides read TGTGCCAGCAGCTTGTACAGGGATGCCGGGGAGCTGTTTTTT.

Regarding this clone: The sample has other DNA sequences that encode this CDR3 too. This chain joins TRBV5-1 and TRBJ2-3; D is perhaps TRBD1 (5 bases). This CDR3 has 15 residues. Germline V gives CDR1 SGHRS, CDR2 YFSETQ. Trimming pared 1 base from V and 0 bases from J, leaving 9 bases between. The chain's CDR3 is CASSLLGASTDTQYF. The CDR3 region has the DNA TGCGCCAGCAGCTTGCTAGGGGCGAGCACAGATACGCAGTATTTT.

This clone came up once. The chain combines TRBV27 with TRBJ1-1; TRBD1 agrees at 7 bases. Germline loops: CDR1 MNHEY, CDR2 SMNVEV (reference sequence). The V segment lost 11 bases and the J segment 0 bases; nucleotides outside the gene matches: 3. This CDR3 is 12 amino acids long. The CDR3 nucleotides are TGTGCCCGACAGGGAATGAACACTGAAGCTTTCTTT. Protein product: CARQGMNTEAFF.

V usage is TRBV2 and J usage is TRBJ2-5; 9 bases line up with TRBD2. The CDR3 is 12 residues long. From germline, CDR1 is SNHLY and CDR2 FYNNEI. V shed 7 bases and J 5 bases; nucleotides not matched to a gene: 2. This CDR3 is CASKAGGETQYF. For the CDR3, the DNA is TGTGCCAGCAAAGCGGGGGGCGAGACCCAGTACTTC.

The rearrangement links TRBV19 to TRBJ2-1; D is perhaps TRBD2 (7 bases). V shed 3 bases and J shed 2 bases, with 11 bases lying between them. The length of the CDR3 is 15 residues. In germline, CDR1 is LNHDA, CDR2 SQIVND (reference sequence). CDR3: CASSMRGGPYNEQFF. The CDR3 DNA reads as TGTGCCAGTAGTATGAGGGGGGGGCCCTACAATGAGCAGTTCTTC.

The chain links TRBV6-5 to TRBJ1-5; 7 bases are shared with TRBD1. Losses at the gene ends were 5 bases for V and 3 bases for J; bases not matched to a gene: 7. The CDR3 covers 15 residues. Germline V gene sequence: CDR1 MNHEY, CDR2 SVGAGI. CDR3 protein: CASSPSTGNNQPQHF. CDR3 coding DNA: TGTGCCAGCAGTCCGTCGACAGGGAACAATCAGCCCCAGCATTTT.

This clone was seen more than once but under ten times. J is TRBJ1-2 and V is TRBV6-6; possibly TRBD1 for D (5 bases). The CDR3 spans 13 residues. The V gene's germline CDR1 is MNHNY and CDR2 SVGAGI (reference sequence). Trimming cost V 5 bases and J 6 bases, with 13 bases left between them. The CDR3 DNA follows: TGTGCCAGCAGTATCCGGGGGTTGGATGGCTACACCTTC. This codes for CASSIRGLDGYTF.

This sequence joins TRBV6-5 and TRBJ1-2; 8 nucleotides line up with TRBD1. J was trimmed by 8 bases and V by 5 bases; bases with no gene match: 4. This CDR3 region has 12 residues. Germline assignment: CDR1 MNHEY and CDR2 SVGAGI. This CDR3 is CASSTDRAGYTF. The DNA for the CDR3 is TGTGCCAGCAGTACGGACAGGGCCGGCTACACCTTC.

The CDR3, as DNA: TGCGCCAGCACACCGCGGGGGGGCGGAGAGACCCAGTACTTC. Translated, it gives CASTPRGGGETQYF. V gene TRBV5-1 combines with J gene TRBJ2-5, with TRBD2 matching 9 bases. The V segment lost 6 bases and the J segment 4 bases; nucleotides outside the gene matches: 7. CDR1 is SGHRS, CDR2 YFSETQ, per germline. The CDR3 is made up of 14 amino acids. The whole variable domain, filled in from reference TRBV5-1 and TRBJ2-5, reads KAGVTQTPRYLIKTRGQQVTLSCSPISGHRSVSWYQQTPGQGLQFLFEYFSETQRNKGNFPGRFSGRQFSNSRSEMNVSTLELGDSALYLCASTPRGGGETQYFGPGTRLLVL.